The 25 T cell receptor beta chains below all came from one sample that was sequenced in a study of T-cell memory formation after mild COVID-19. Each CDR3 protein gets one entry after TCRdb re-called the 5' RACE reads with MiXCR. Among roughly 250,000 distinct CDR3 sequences, about a sixth were seen once, and the ten largest hold around 3.4%. The sample comprised PBMCs or a T cell subset sorted from them (not recorded which). The receptors were sampled from a man aged 18 to 29 who had mild COVID-19 (a few samples of this study predate the infection). Cell type and time point are not known.

This clonotype was seen only a few times. The chain couples TRBV7-2 to TRBJ2-7, with TRBD2 identical over 8 bases. This CDR3 has 15 residues. Germline lookup yields CDR1 SGHTA and CDR2 FQGNSA. The V and J ends lost 4 bases and 5 bases, in that order; junction bases with no gene match: 10. The CDR3 spells CASSSAPGGPDEQYV. In nucleotides, the CDR3 is TGTGCCAGCAGCTCAGCACCGGGGGGGCCGGACGAGCAGTACGTC.

V gene TRBV20-1 combines with J gene TRBJ2-3; TRBD2 matches at 7 bases. Germline V gene sequence: CDR1 DFQATT, CDR2 SNEGSKA (reference sequence). J lost 2 bases, V lost 6 bases, and 5 bases had no gene match. The CDR3 sequence is 13 residues long. The CDR3 is CSAAGGFTDTQYF. The CDR3 DNA is TGCAGTGCAGCCGGGGGGTTCACAGATACGCAGTATTTT.

About this clonotype itself: At one end, the junction sequence differs from germline, possibly due to a read error. The CDR3: CASSLAGTSRDTQYF. CDR3 DNA: TGTGCCAGCAGCTTGGCCGGGACTAGCAGAGATACGCAGTATTTT. The J gene is TRBJ2-3, the V gene TRBV5-6, with TRBD2 identical over 9 bases. Germline V gives CDR1 SGHDT, CDR2 YYEEEE. This CDR3 spans 15 amino acids.

This clonotype has only a few counts. This rearrangement joins TRBV6-5 to TRBJ2-7; D gene unclear. Germline assignment: CDR1 MNHEY and CDR2 SVGAGI. V was clipped by 6 bases and J by 0 bases, with 12 bases between them. This CDR3 contains 14 residues. The CDR3 is CASRAIRSSYEQYF. DNA for the CDR3: TGTGCCAGCAGGGCAATAAGGAGCTCCTACGAGCAGTACTTC.

This clonotype was seen a handful of times. The rearrangement uses TRBV7-2 and TRBJ1-1; D is uncertain. The germline CDR1 and CDR2 sequences are SGHTA and FQGNSA. The CDR3 spans 16 residues. V was pared by 0 bases and J by 0 bases, with 11 bases between. The DNA of the CDR3 is TGTGCCAGCAGCTTAGCTTGGCGGCCGCTGAACACTGAAGCTTTCTTT. Translating gives CASSLAWRPLNTEAFF.

This clonotype occurred a few times. CDR3 region: CASTGDHQPQHF. The CDR3 coding sequence is TGTGCCAGCACCGGGGATCATCAGCCCCAGCATTTT. The V call is TRBV28, the J call TRBJ1-5; unclear D gene. V was pared by 7 bases and J by 5 bases, with 9 bases between. This CDR3 is built from 12 residues. Germline V CDR1 and CDR2: MDHEN, SYDVKM.

The V call is TRBV10-1, the J call TRBJ2-1; the D gene is possibly TRBD2 (7 bases). Trimming removed 3 bases from V and 2 bases from J, with 14 bases in between. Germline V gives CDR1 WNHNN, CDR2 SYGVQD (reference sequence). There are 16 residues in the CDR3. The CDR3 DNA sequence: TGCGCCAGCAGTGACATTAGGGGGGGGGCCTACAATGAGCAGTTCTTC. Its translation: CASSDIRGGAYNEQFF.

The chain carries TRBV20-1 and TRBJ1-5; D remains unclear. V was clipped by 6 bases and J by 7 bases, with 13 bases between them. Germline lookup yields CDR1 DFQATT and CDR2 SNEGSKA (reference sequence). The CDR3 covers 12 residues. The CDR3 sequence is CSAAKGEQPQHF. The CDR3 coding sequence is TGCAGTGCGGCCAAGGGAGAACAGCCCCAGCATTTT.

J is TRBJ1-2 and V is TRBV27; D not resolved. The ends were cut back, 6 bases at V and 2 bases at J, with 13 bases in the middle. The length of the CDR3 is 14 residues. Looked up from germline, CDR1 is MNHEY and CDR2 is SMNVEV (reference sequence). This chain's CDR3 is CASSKSRTNYGYTF. CDR3 bases: TGTGCCAGCAGCAAATCCAGGACCAACTATGGCTACACCTTC.

The chain is built from TRBV4-1 and TRBJ2-2; possible D gene TRBD2, 5 bases. This CDR3 is built from 17 residues. Trimming pared 1 base from V and 6 bases from J, leaving 18 bases between. CDR1 and CDR2 (germline): MGHRA, YSYEKL. The CDR3 is CASSQVGNSANAGELFF. The CDR3 region has the DNA TGCGCCAGCAGCCAAGTCGGGAATTCTGCTAACGCCGGGGAGCTGTTTTTT.

V and J are TRBV24-1 and TRBJ2-2; D perhaps matches TRBD1 (5 bases). Trimming shortened V by 2 bases and J by 3 bases, and 15 bases separated the two germline ends. CDR3 length: 17 amino acids. The germline V gene has CDR1 KGHDR and CDR2 SFDVKD. The CDR3 loop is CATSDSGGRVDTGELFF. CDR3 nucleotides: TGTGCCACCAGTGATTCCGGTGGCAGGGTAGACACCGGGGAGCTGTTTTTT.

This clonotype was seen ten or more times. The rearrangement joins TRBV7-2 to TRBJ2-5; D uncertain. Looked up from germline, CDR1 is SGHTA and CDR2 is FQGNSA. There are 12 residues in the CDR3. Trimming left V 3 bases short and J 7 bases short, with 9 bases between. CDR3 loop: CASSFHARTQYF. The CDR3 DNA reads TGTGCCAGCAGCTTCCATGCTAGGACCCAGTACTTC.

The chain uses TRBV20-1 and TRBJ2-7; weak D call: TRBD2 (5 bases). This CDR3 region has 14 residues. Trimming stripped 0 bases from V and 0 bases from J, with 9 bases between. Germline CDR1 and CDR2: DFQATT and SNEGSKA (reference sequence). The CDR3 sequence is CSARDVGSSYEQYF. CDR3 coding DNA: TGCAGTGCTAGAGATGTGGGGAGCTCCTACGAGCAGTACTTC.

This clonotype has more than one count but fewer than ten. The chain recombines TRBV12-3 or TRBV12-4 with TRBJ1-2; 9 bases are shared with TRBD1. CDR3 length: 13 residues. V dropped 7 bases and J dropped 4; count of bases not matched to a gene: 4. CDR3 loop: CASILDRGYGYTF. CDR3 nucleotide sequence: TGTGCCAGCATCCTGGACAGGGGCTATGGCTACACCTTC.

This clonotype was seen more than once but under ten times. V and J are TRBV10-3 and TRBJ2-5; 9 bases map to TRBD1. Germline V gene sequence: CDR1 ENHRY, CDR2 SYGVKD. Trimming at V came to 3 bases and at J to 3 bases, leaving 2 bases not matched to a gene. The CDR3 length is 14 residues. The CDR3 DNA sequence: TGTGCCATCAGTGATTGGACAGGGGAAGAGACCCAGTACTTC. Its protein product is CAISDWTGEETQYF.

In this sample, this clonotype turned up many times. This chain uses TRBV12-3 or TRBV12-4 with TRBJ1-5; D gene unclear. CDR3 length: 14 residues. Trimming pared 3 bases from V and 4 bases from J, leaving 10 bases between. This CDR3 is CASSFQGGNQPQHF. Written as DNA, the CDR3 is TGTGCCAGCAGTTTTCAAGGCGGGAATCAGCCCCAGCATTTT.

A few counts support this clonotype. In nucleotides, the CDR3 is TGTGCCAGCAGCTTAGTAAGGTTAAATGAGCAGTTCTTC. This encodes CASSLVRLNEQFF. The rearrangement links TRBV7-9 to TRBJ2-1, with unresolved D. This CDR3 has 13 amino acids. Trimming shortened V by 1 base and J by 7 bases, and 8 bases separated the two germline ends. Germline values: CDR1 SEHNR, CDR2 FQNEAQ (reference sequence).

V gene TRBV27 combines with J gene TRBJ1-2; D is undetermined. The CDR3 is 14 residues long. Germline assignment: CDR1 MNHEY and CDR2 SMNVEV (reference sequence). The ends were cut back, 6 bases at V and 2 bases at J, with 13 bases in the middle. CDR3 in DNA: TGTGCCAGCAGCCTAGGGTACCAGAACTATGGCTACACCTTC. It codes for CASSLGYQNYGYTF.

This clonotype was observed many times. The chain is built from TRBV4-2 and TRBJ2-1, with D perhaps matching TRBD1 or TRBD2 (6 bases each). In germline, CDR1 is LGHNA, CDR2 YNFKEQ. V dropped 0 bases and J dropped 4 bases, with 13 bases sitting between them. The length of the CDR3 is 16 residues. Here the CDR3 reads CASSQDPGAGYNEQFF. CDR3 nucleotide sequence: TGTGCCAGCAGCCAAGATCCGGGGGCAGGGTACAATGAGCAGTTCTTC.

The V gene is TRBV5-1, the J gene TRBJ1-1, with D maybe TRBD1 (6 bases). Germline CDR1 and CDR2: SGHRS and YFSETQ. This CDR3 is built from 13 residues. The germline V and J ends were trimmed by 0 bases and 6 bases, with 9 bases remaining between them. The CDR3 sequence: CASSLGQDSEAFF. For the CDR3, the DNA is TGCGCCAGCAGCTTGGGACAGGATTCTGAAGCTTTCTTT.

This clonotype was seen only a few times. The genes are TRBV28 and TRBJ1-5; D is unclear. Germline-derived CDR1 and CDR2 are MDHEN and SYDVKM. This CDR3 has 12 residues. The ends were cut back, 2 bases at V and 5 bases at J, with 4 bases in the middle. The CDR3 nucleotides are TGTGCCAGCAGTTTACCCGATCAGCCCCAGCATTTT. This encodes CASSLPDQPQHF.

This clonotype occurred a few times. This sequence joins TRBV6-5 and TRBJ2-5; D gene ambiguous. Germline V CDR1 and CDR2: MNHEY, SVGAGI. V was pared by 8 bases and J by 5 bases, with 6 bases between. The CDR3 spans 10 residues. The CDR3 reads CASGLETQYF. The CDR3 DNA reads TGTGCCAGCGGCCTGGAGACCCAGTACTTC.

This CDR3 reads CASSVEVYNEQFF. DNA of the CDR3: TGTGCCAGCAGCGTAGAGGTTTACAATGAGCAGTTCTTC. The chain carries TRBV9 and TRBJ2-1; the D is unclear. V was trimmed by 0 bases and J by 4 bases, leaving 5 bases between them. Germline V gene lookup returns CDR1 SGDLS and CDR2 YYNGEE. The CDR3 loop spans 13 amino acids.

The chain couples TRBV12-3 or TRBV12-4 to TRBJ2-5; 9 bases map to TRBD1. With V trimmed by 7 bases and J by 2 bases, 8 bases remained unmatched. The length of the CDR3 is 15 residues. The CDR3 bases are TGTGCCAGCACCGTGCCGGGACAGGGACAAGAGACCCAGTACTTC. It translates to CASTVPGQGQETQYF.

This chain uses TRBV2 with TRBJ2-7; 8 nucleotides match TRBD1. The CDR3 extends over 14 amino acids. Germline V gene lookup returns CDR1 SNHLY and CDR2 FYNNEI. J gave up 2 bases and V 1 base, and 1 base lay outside the gene matches. The CDR3 region has the DNA TGTGCCAGCAGTGAAGTACAGGGGGCCTACGAGCAGTACTTC. Amino acid sequence: CASSEVQGAYEQYF.